This is a list of T cell receptor beta chains from one sample in a study of monozygotic twins with inflammatory bowel disease. TCRdb re-called the 5' RACE reads and shows each CDR3 protein once, DNA omitted. The sample data list 350,000 to 500,000 distinct CDR3 sequences. The sequenced material came from blood. Source of these receptors: a human donor with ulcerative colitis or Crohn's disease, or a healthy co-twin of an affected twin (not recorded which). Both conserved end residues are part of each CDR3.

j_call	v_call	cdr3_aa
TRBJ2-3	TRBV20-1	CSTRGQGKTDTQYF
TRBJ2-2	TRBV29-1	CSVRTSGSPTGELFF
TRBJ2-7	TRBV12-3/TRBV12-4	CASTLGAGDEQYF
TRBJ1-2	TRBV20-1	CSAASYRGNYGYTF
TRBJ1-3	TRBV20-1	CSASTQNSGNTIYF
TRBJ1-2	TRBV5-1	CASSPKDRGSFGYTF
TRBJ1-2	TRBV20-1	CSAPGTVYGYTF
TRBJ2-2	TRBV4-3	CASSQTPFSGANTGELFF
TRBJ1-2	TRBV28	CASTLLKADEGYTF
TRBJ2-7	TRBV7-2	CASSLVAGTSTYEQYF
TRBJ2-1	TRBV6-5	CASSTRQGSSYNEQFF
TRBJ2-2	TRBV10-3	CATGQGAVNTGELFF
TRBJ1-2	TRBV5-1	CASSLTVGPTNGYTF
TRBJ1-3	TRBV10-3	CATNPGSSGNTIYF
TRBJ1-4	TRBV7-2	CASSLGSAAVGEKLFF
TRBJ2-5	TRBV30	CAWSGGTSGKGGTQYF
TRBJ2-2	TRBV12-3/TRBV12-4	CASSPTGLTNTGELFF
TRBJ1-5	TRBV5-6	CASSSGTVVNQPQHF
TRBJ2-3	TRBV20-1	CSARDLTTTDTQYF
TRBJ2-1	TRBV10-3	CAISLTSGGVDEQFF
TRBJ2-6	TRBV5-5	CASSGDFRSSGANVLTF
TRBJ2-5	TRBV15	CATSRGDAGGSHGVTQYF
TRBJ2-5	TRBV20-1	CSATGTSGAPGTQYF
TRBJ2-1	TRBV14	CASSQGLPGGSLNEQFF
TRBJ2-5	TRBV4-3	CASSRPGDKTQYF
TRBJ2-7	TRBV9	CASSVDESYEQYF
TRBJ2-2	TRBV5-1	CASKGLAGFDTGELFF
TRBJ2-7	TRBV20-1	CSARDRVRGAPYEQYF
TRBJ1-5	TRBV5-1	CASSLDGFSNQPQHF
TRBJ2-3	TRBV20-1	CSAESEQGTDTQYF
TRBJ1-5	TRBV20-1	CSARTFSGEEFGQPQHF
TRBJ1-5	TRBV4-2	CASSQGDAGSNQPQHF
TRBJ2-5	TRBV11-2	CASSFTQTGWGETQYF
TRBJ1-1	TRBV5-1	CASSPRAGTYTEAFF
TRBJ2-1	TRBV7-3	CASSLAPGSNHEQFF
TRBJ2-5	TRBV20-1	CSVGRELETQYF
TRBJ2-7	TRBV6-6	CASSYFRGYEQYF
TRBJ1-1	TRBV6-5	CASSSEGRTGKAFF
TRBJ2-7	TRBV14	CASSQGGQAYEQYF
TRBJ1-2	TRBV30	CAWSPIGLFYGYTF
TRBJ2-3	TRBV7-2	CASSRDREGGATDTQYF
TRBJ2-1	TRBV6-5	CASSYSVGTYNEQFF
TRBJ2-7	TRBV6-1	CASNTLTYEQYF
TRBJ1-2	TRBV27	CASSLYAQGNYGYTF
TRBJ1-6	TRBV7-2	CASSRQTDYNSPLRF
TRBJ2-1	TRBV11-2	CASTFSGGNEQFF
TRBJ2-5	TRBV18	CASSPRVDRVETQYF
TRBJ2-3	TRBV20-1	CSAVVGPDTQYF
TRBJ2-1	TRBV2	CASADSGRLYNEQFF
TRBJ2-3	TRBV20-1	CSARVLAGVDTQYF
TRBJ2-1	TRBV10-3	CAISPSGRRVEQFF
TRBJ2-7	TRBV19	CASSNGGSYEQYF
TRBJ1-1	TRBV5-1	CASSLAGGPTEAFF
TRBJ2-5	TRBV4-1	CASSARTSGGSTQETQYF
TRBJ1-3	TRBV27	CASSFKGVSGNTIYF
TRBJ2-1	TRBV11-1	CASSLGPPGLAGSETYNEQFF
TRBJ1-1	TRBV11-2	CASLGRGTEAFF
TRBJ2-1	TRBV7-2	CASSLHAPGLAAEQFF